These 25 T cell receptor beta chains came from one sample sequenced in a study of CD8 T cells in ankylosing spondylitis (dated by TCRdb to between 2016 and 2019). Libraries came from 5' RACE. Instrument on record: Illumina HiSeq 2500. The public reads were run again by TCRdb, first through fastp at Q25 and then through MiXCR, and only productive beta chains were kept. Entries that share a CDR3 protein sequence are merged under the most common genes and DNA. This sample lists 200,000 to 300,000 distinct CDR3 sequences; about 10% were detected once. The ten most abundant clones make up 6% to 7.5% of the sample. Sequencing was performed on blood, either unsorted or a sorted T cell fraction (not recorded which). These receptors were obtained from a male donor with ankylosing spondylitis or in good health (not recorded which).

Ten or more counts support this clonotype. V and J are TRBV20-1 and TRBJ2-7, with TRBD1 identical over 7 bases. The CDR3 contains 16 residues. With V trimmed by 1 base and J by 1 base, 10 bases remained unmatched. Per the germline V gene, CDR1 is DFQATT and CDR2 is SNEGSKA (reference sequence). This chain's CDR3 is CSARGKGAFSSYEQYF. The DNA for the CDR3 is TGCAGTGCTAGAGGGAAGGGGGCCTTTTCGTCCTACGAGCAGTACTTC.

The V and J genes are TRBV2 and TRBJ2-2; 7 bases line up with TRBD2. V lost 7 bases, J lost 1 base, and 6 bases stayed unmatched. This CDR3 spans 15 amino acids. The germline gives CDR1 SNHLY, CDR2 FYNNEI. In DNA, the CDR3 is TGTGCCAGCAACCGAGCGGGGCGGAACACCGGGGAGCTGTTTTTT. Translation: CASNRAGRNTGELFF. Supplemented by reference TRBV2 and TRBJ2-2, the full variable domain reads EPEVTQTPSHQVTQMGQEVILRCVPISNHLYFYWYRQILGQKVEFLVSFYNNEISEKSEIFDDQFSVERPDGSNFTLKIRSTKLEDSAMYFCASNRAGRNTGELFFGEGSRLTVL.

This clonotype was seen at least ten times. The chain joins TRBV5-1 to TRBJ1-2; 10 nucleotides agree with TRBD1. This CDR3 comprises 15 residues. V lost 4 bases to trimming and J lost 12 bases; unmatched junction nucleotides: 15. In germline, CDR1 is SGHRS, CDR2 YFSETQ. The CDR3 coding sequence is TGCGCCAGCAGCCCTACCATAGTGGGACAGGGGCCTCACACCTTC. Protein product: CASSPTIVGQGPHTF.

This clonotype was counted a few times. DNA for the CDR3: TGTGCCAGCAACAAGGGGGACAGGACTCTCGAGGAGCAGTACTTC. Protein product: CASNKGDRTLEEQYF. This sequence joins TRBV9 and TRBJ2-7; 8 positions agree with TRBD1. The CDR3 covers 15 residues. V lost 6 bases, J lost 7 bases, and 15 bases stayed unmatched. Germline V gene data show CDR1 as SGDLS and CDR2 as YYNGEE. The whole variable domain, filled in from reference TRBV9 and TRBJ2-7, reads DSGVTQTPKHLITATGQRVTLRCSPRSGDLSVYWYQQSLDQGLQFLIQYYNGEERAKGNILERFSAQQFPDLHSELNLSSLELGDSALYFCASNKGDRTLEEQYFGPGTRLTVT.

There are many counts of this clonotype. The chain joins TRBV5-1 to TRBJ2-2; TRBD1 might be the D (6 bases). V was cut by 3 bases and J by 5 bases, with 17 bases left in between. The germline CDR1 and CDR2 sequences are SGHRS and YFSETQ. The CDR3 is 16 amino acids. The DNA for the CDR3 is TGCGCCAGCAGCTGGACAGACGCGAGAGCGACCGGGGAGCTGTTTTTT. Encoded protein: CASSWTDARATGELFF.

The gene calls are TRBV4-1 and TRBJ2-3, with D unclear. V was shortened by 1 base and J by 4 bases, with 12 bases between the two germline ends. CDR3 length: 15 residues. CDR1 MGHRA and CDR2 YSYEKL come from the germline V gene. The CDR3 coding sequence is TGCGCCAGCAGCCAAGTCCTATCTTTCTCAGATACGCAGTATTTT. Encoded protein: CASSQVLSFSDTQYF.

This clonotype was observed a handful of times. J is TRBJ2-5 and V is TRBV20-1; maybe TRBD2 (5 bases). Germline CDR1 and CDR2: DFQATT and SNEGSKA (reference sequence). The CDR3 totals 14 residues. V dropped 5 bases and J dropped 2 bases, with 15 bases sitting between them. CDR3 in DNA: TGCAGTGCTTCGGCGGGCTTATCGCAAGAGACCCAGTACTTC. It yields the protein CSASAGLSQETQYF.

In its sample, this clonotype was seen a few times. The chain employs TRBV7-7 and TRBJ1-1; D not resolved. CDR3 length: 13 residues. Looked up from germline, CDR1 is SSHAT and CDR2 is FNYEAQ (reference sequence). V was trimmed by 1 base and J by 1 base, leaving 4 bases between them. The CDR3 reads CASSLEKNTEAFF. In DNA form, the CDR3 reads TGTGCCAGCAGCTTAGAGAAGAACACTGAAGCTTTCTTT.

On this clonotype itself: A clone one base away is much larger, so this may be a read error. V and J are TRBV12-3 or TRBV12-4 and TRBJ1-3; perhaps TRBD1 as D (5 bases). The CDR3 is made up of 15 amino acids. CDR3 loop: CASSPGRATGNTINF. DNA for the CDR3: TGTGCCAGCAGTCCAGGGAGGGCCACTGGAAACACCATAAATTTT.

In this sample, this clonotype turned up a few times. The chain joins TRBV7-6 to TRBJ2-3; 7 bases line up with TRBD2. V lost 7 bases to trimming and J lost 0 bases; unmatched junction nucleotides: 10. The CDR3 totals 16 residues. Germline V gene lookup returns CDR1 SGHVS and CDR2 FNYEAQ. The CDR3 reads CASTRGGGPSTDTQYF. CDR3 sequence (DNA): TGTGCCAGCACCCGCGGGGGAGGTCCGAGCACAGATACGCAGTATTTT.

This clonotype came up many times. CDR3 sequence: CASRRSNQPQHF. Here the CDR3 DNA reads TGTGCCAGCAGGCGGAGCAATCAGCCCCAGCATTTT. This chain links TRBV12-3 or TRBV12-4 with TRBJ1-5, with unresolved D. This CDR3 has 12 amino acids. Trimming left V 6 bases short and J 1 base short, with 4 bases between.

This clonotype was found a few times. V and J are TRBV4-2 and TRBJ1-5; TRBD1 matches 7 bases. The CDR3 length is 19 residues. Germline lookup yields CDR1 LGHNA and CDR2 YNFKEQ. With 0 bases clipped from V and 5 bases from J, the junction kept 16 bases outside the gene matches. The CDR3 loop is CASSQDRAGGFLIDQPQHF. The CDR3, as DNA: TGTGCCAGCAGCCAAGATCGGGCAGGGGGTTTCCTGATAGATCAGCCCCAGCATTTT.

This clonotype was observed at least ten times. The chain recombines TRBV20-1 with TRBJ2-7; no firm D call. This CDR3 contains 16 residues. The germline V gene encodes CDR1 DFQATT and CDR2 SNEGSKA (reference sequence). Trimming pared 0 bases from V and 2 bases from J, leaving 17 bases between. The CDR3 reads CSARDKFQVYTYEQYF. DNA of the CDR3: TGCAGTGCTAGAGATAAGTTCCAGGTGTATACCTACGAGCAGTACTTC.

The sample holds many counts of this clonotype. The genes are TRBV5-1 and TRBJ1-6, with TRBD1 identical over 9 bases. The germline gives CDR1 SGHRS, CDR2 YFSETQ. Trimming took 0 bases from V and 9 from J; bases not matched to a gene: 4. The CDR3 sequence is 15 residues long. Here the CDR3 reads CASSLAGTGTSPLHF. CDR3 nucleotides: TGCGCCAGCAGCTTGGCGGGGACAGGGACTTCACCCCTCCACTTT.

This clonotype was seen more than once but under ten times. The rearrangement uses TRBV28 and TRBJ2-1; tentatively, D is TRBD2 (5 bases). The V gene lost 5 bases and the J gene lost 2 bases, with 19 bases spanning the gap. The CDR3 is 17 amino acids. Germline V CDR1 and CDR2: MDHEN, SYDVKM. The CDR3: CASSPTFDGVAYNEQFF. The CDR3 DNA reads TGTGCCAGCAGTCCCACGTTCGACGGGGTAGCCTACAATGAGCAGTTCTTC.

This clonotype was observed at least ten times. The chain is built from TRBV5-1 and TRBJ2-3; 12 bases are shared with TRBD2. The CDR3 is 16 residues long. Trimming cost V 3 bases and J 0 bases; bases outside gene matches: 2. Germline loops: CDR1 SGHRS, CDR2 YFSETQ. CDR3 coding DNA: TGCGCCAGCAGCTCCGGGACTAGCGGGAGCACAGATACGCAGTATTTT. It is translated as CASSSGTSGSTDTQYF.

This rearrangement joins TRBV29-1 to TRBJ1-4, with D maybe TRBD1 (5 bases). The CDR3 spans 13 residues. Trimming left V 3 bases short and J 2 bases short, with 7 bases between. Per the germline V gene, CDR1 is SQVTM and CDR2 is ANQGSEA. The CDR3 region is CSVEGRTNEKLFF. Here the CDR3 DNA reads TGCAGCGTTGAGGGGCGGACTAATGAAAAACTGTTTTTT.

This clonotype is a singleton in its sample. V usage is TRBV20-1 and J usage is TRBJ1-1; no definite D call. From germline, CDR1 is DFQATT and CDR2 SNEGSKA (reference sequence). Trimming stripped 3 bases from V and 3 bases from J, with 5 bases between. The CDR3 extends over 11 amino acids. This CDR3 is CSASGDTEAFF. The CDR3 DNA follows: TGCAGTGCTAGCGGAGACACTGAAGCTTTCTTT.

This clonotype has a count of ten or more. The chain has TRBV20-1 and TRBJ1-1; no definite D call. CDR1 is DFQATT and CDR2 is SNEGSKA in the germline V gene (reference sequence). The CDR3 loop spans 12 amino acids. Trimming stripped 3 bases from V and 5 bases from J, with 10 bases between. CDR3 nucleotide sequence: TGCAGTGCTAGCCCGGGAGGGACTGAAGCTTTCTTT. Its protein product is CSASPGGTEAFF.

This clonotype came up a few times. This chain links TRBV7-2 with TRBJ2-5; D might be TRBD1 or TRBD2, each matching 5 bases. The CDR3 is made up of 17 amino acids. Between the trimmed V and J ends, which lost 3 bases and 2 bases, there was a span of 19 bases. Germline V gene sequence: CDR1 SGHTA, CDR2 FQGNSA. The CDR3 nucleotides are TGTGCCAGCAGCTTGGGCTTAGGACGGGACCCTCAAGAGACCCAGTACTTC. This encodes CASSLGLGRDPQETQYF.

This clonotype has at least ten counts. The V and J genes are TRBV5-1 and TRBJ2-3; 13 bases fit TRBD2. V lost 4 bases and J lost 4; bases outside the gene matches: 6. This CDR3 is built from 16 residues. The germline gives CDR1 SGHRS, CDR2 YFSETQ. The DNA for the CDR3 is TGCGCCAGCAGCCAGGGGACTAGCGGGGTCTCAGATACGCAGTATTTT. Amino acids: CASSQGTSGVSDTQYF.

Many counts were recorded for this clonotype. The chain has TRBV20-1 and TRBJ2-5; TRBD2 matches 8 bases. In germline, CDR1 is DFQATT, CDR2 SNEGSKA (reference sequence). The CDR3 has 14 residues. V lost 6 bases and J lost 7; bases outside the gene matches: 13. The chain's CDR3 is CSALSGGGKRTQYF. The CDR3 nucleotides read TGCAGTGCCCTAAGCGGGGGAGGCAAGAGGACCCAGTACTTC.

At least ten counts were recorded for this clonotype. This chain uses TRBV13 with TRBJ1-1; D is undetermined. This CDR3 region has 15 residues. V lost 1 base and J 1 base, leaving 10 bases between the germline ends. Germline loops: CDR1 PRHDT, CDR2 FYEKMQ (reference sequence). DNA for the CDR3: TGTGCCAGCAGCTTAGAGGGCACAGAGAACACTGAAGCTTTCTTT. It is translated as CASSLEGTENTEAFF.

This clonotype was recorded at least ten times. V is TRBV12-3 or TRBV12-4 and J is TRBJ1-6, with 8 bases fitting TRBD1. The CDR3 consists of 14 residues. V shed 4 bases, J shed 7 bases, and the junction held 3 bases outside the gene matches. In DNA form, the CDR3 reads TGTGCCAGCAGTTGGACAGGGCAAAATTCACCCCTCCACTTT. It encodes CASSWTGQNSPLHF.

In its sample, this clonotype was seen a few times. The chain joins TRBV7-2 to TRBJ1-1, with D uncertain. Germline V gene data show CDR1 as SGHTA and CDR2 as FQGNSA. The CDR3 is 14 residues long. The V gene lost 1 base and the J gene lost 11 bases, with 17 bases spanning the gap. The DNA of the CDR3 is TGTGCCAGCAGCTTAGATTCGGCAGGCCTAGAGGCTTTCTTT. Encoded protein: CASSLDSAGLEAFF.